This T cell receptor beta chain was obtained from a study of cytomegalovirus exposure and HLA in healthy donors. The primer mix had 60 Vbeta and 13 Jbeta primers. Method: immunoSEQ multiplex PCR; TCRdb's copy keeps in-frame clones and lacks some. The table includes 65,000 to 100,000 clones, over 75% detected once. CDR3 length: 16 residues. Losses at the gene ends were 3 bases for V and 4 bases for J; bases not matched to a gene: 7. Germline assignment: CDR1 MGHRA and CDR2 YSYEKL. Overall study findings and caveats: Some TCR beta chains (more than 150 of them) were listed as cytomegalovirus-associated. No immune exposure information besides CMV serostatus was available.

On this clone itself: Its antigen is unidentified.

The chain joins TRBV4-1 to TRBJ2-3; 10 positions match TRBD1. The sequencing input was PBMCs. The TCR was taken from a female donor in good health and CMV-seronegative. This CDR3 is CASSQTPGTGADTQYF. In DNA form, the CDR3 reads TGCGCCAGCAGCCAGACGCCCGGGACAGGGGCAGATACGCAGTATTTT.